Shown below are 13 T cell receptor beta chains from a single sample sequenced in a study of radiation and T cells in renal cell carcinoma. Treatment indicated: 15 Gy SBRT to primary tumor, nephrectomy 4 weeks later. Sequencing was performed with immunoSEQ multiplex PCR; in TCRdb, only in-frame clones are kept and a portion is missing. The data show roughly 4,900 clones, approximately 59% seen once. Sample: tumor tissue, taken from a patient whose treatment included radiotherapy and nephrectomy. The receptors come from a man aged 55 to 70 with renal cell carcinoma.

The chain links TRBV7-2 to TRBJ1-2; a weak D match, TRBD1 (6 bases). The CDR3 has 15 residues. The V end lost 3 bases, the J end lost 2 bases, and 13 bases lay between the germline ends. Germline values: CDR1 SGHTA, CDR2 FQGNSA. The CDR3 region is CASSFQAGENYGYTF. For the CDR3, the DNA is TGTGCCAGCAGCTTTCAGGCAGGGGAGAACTATGGCTACACCTTC.

The chain links TRBV19 to TRBJ1-5; unclear D gene. The CDR3 contains 12 residues. CDR1 and CDR2 (germline): LNHDA, SQIVND (reference sequence). V was shortened by 6 bases and J by 6 bases, with 9 bases between the two germline ends. CDR3 region: CASSSGLQPQHF. The DNA of the CDR3 is TGTGCCAGTAGCTCAGGACTTCAGCCCCAGCATTTT.

The chain employs TRBV15 and TRBJ2-7; TRBD2 aligns across 9 bases. V dropped 3 bases and J dropped 2; count of bases not matched to a gene: 8. Germline CDR1 is LNHNV and CDR2 is YYDKDF (reference sequence). The CDR3 length is 16 residues. Written as DNA, the CDR3 is TGTGCCACCAGCAGCCACAGTAGCGGGAGAACCTACGAGCAGTACTTC. This encodes CATSSHSSGRTYEQYF.

The J gene is TRBJ2-7, the V gene TRBV7-9; 7 bases align to TRBD2. From germline, CDR1 is SEHNR and CDR2 FQNEAQ (reference sequence). Trimming cost V 6 bases and J 3 bases; bases outside gene matches: 11. This CDR3 has 15 amino acids. This CDR3 is CASSFEGTTFYEQYF. CDR3 nucleotide sequence: TGTGCCAGCAGTTTTGAGGGGACTACCTTCTACGAGCAGTACTTC.

V usage is TRBV30 and J usage is TRBJ1-2, with D tentatively TRBD1 (6 bases). This CDR3 contains 15 residues. Germline V gives CDR1 GTSNPN, CDR2 SVGIG (reference sequence). Trimming removed 3 bases from V and 3 bases from J, with 17 bases in between. The CDR3 loop reads CAWSHTGREYYGYTF. For the CDR3, the DNA is TGTGCCTGGAGCCACACAGGGAGGGAATACTATGGCTACACCTTC.

The rearrangement uses TRBV4-2 and TRBJ1-5, with TRBD1 matching over 10 bases. This CDR3 is 14 amino acids long. The germline CDR1 and CDR2 sequences are LGHNA and YNFKEQ. V lost 4 bases and J lost 10; bases outside the gene matches: 7. In DNA form, the CDR3 reads TGTGCCAGCAGCCTTCTGACAGGGGGCGGTCCCCAGCATTTT. Protein product: CASSLLTGGGPQHF.

The J gene is TRBJ1-5, the V gene TRBV10-2; the D gene is possibly TRBD1 (5 bases). V lost 8 bases, J lost 0 bases, and 11 bases lay in between. CDR3 length equals 14 residues. Germline V gene data show CDR1 as WSHSY and CDR2 as SAAADI. This CDR3 is CASAQVYSNQPQHF. The CDR3 nucleotides are TGCGCCAGCGCACAGGTCTATAGCAATCAGCCCCAGCATTTT.

This clone ranks as medium-sized. V usage is TRBV21-1 and J usage is TRBJ2-7; TRBD2 is the table's D call and was not checked against the DNA. TRBV21-1 is a pseudogene. The CDR3 runs to 12 residues. The CDR3 here is CASSLSGEEQYF. The CDR3 nucleotides are TGTGCCAGCAGCCTCAGTGGGGAGGAGCAGTACTTC.

This clone was seen a handful of times. The V gene is TRBV4-1, the J gene TRBJ2-7, with 16 bases matching TRBD2. The CDR3 runs 17 residues. Looked up from germline, CDR1 is MGHRA and CDR2 is YSYEKL. Unmatched junction bases numbered 5, after V lost 6 bases and J lost 0 bases. The CDR3 spells CASSPGLAGGFSYEQYF. As DNA, the CDR3 is TGCGCCAGCAGTCCGGGACTAGCGGGAGGGTTCTCCTACGAGCAGTACTTC.

The chain uses TRBV29-1 and TRBJ1-3; 8 positions agree with TRBD1. Germline V lookup: CDR1 SQVTM, CDR2 ANQGSEA. Germline trimming cut 3 bases from V and 4 bases from J; bases unmatched to any gene: 2. This CDR3 comprises 13 residues. CDR3 DNA: TGCAGCGTTGAGCAGGGGGCCGGAAACACCATATATTTT. Translated: CSVEQGAGNTIYF. The full variable domain, completed using reference TRBV29-1 and TRBJ1-3, is SAVISQKPSRDICQRGTSLTIQCQVDSQVTMMFWYRQQPGQSLTLIATANQGSEATYESGFVIDKFPISRPNLTFSTLTVSNMSPEDSSIYLCSVEQGAGNTIYFGEGSWLTVV.

This clone rates as medium-sized. CDR3 loop: CASSQGPQGPMYGYTF. The DNA of the CDR3 is TGTGCCAGCAGCCAGGGCCCCCAGGGGCCCATGTATGGCTACACCTTC. V is TRBV4-2 and J is TRBJ1-2; D possibly corresponds to TRBD1 (6 bases). The germline V and J ends were trimmed by 3 bases and 5 bases, with 19 bases remaining between them. The CDR3 covers 16 residues. The germline V gene has CDR1 LGHNA and CDR2 YNFKEQ.

This clone is categorized as medium-sized (0.01 to 0.1%). The gene calls are TRBV7-3 and TRBJ1-1, with 8 bases aligning to TRBD1. J was trimmed by 5 bases and V by 5 bases; bases with no gene match: 4. This CDR3 has 13 amino acids. The V gene's germline CDR1 is SGHTA and CDR2 FQGTGA. This chain's CDR3 is CASSPGQGTEAFF. The CDR3 region has the DNA TGTGCCAGCAGCCCAGGACAGGGAACTGAAGCTTTCTTT.

This chain uses TRBV5-1 with TRBJ2-7, with TRBD1 as a possible D gene (7 bases). Germline assignment: CDR1 SGHRS and CDR2 YFSETQ. This CDR3 has 14 residues. Deletions cut 4 bases from V and 8 bases from J, with 19 bases between. CDR3 in DNA: TGCGCCAGCAGCCCAGTAGACAGGGAGGAAAAGCAGTACTTC. It yields the protein CASSPVDREEKQYF.